One sample yielded the 18 T cell receptor beta chains listed below, sequenced in a study of siplizumab effects on memory and regulatory T cells. The method was immunoSEQ multiplex PCR; TCRdb's version includes in-frame clones alone and lacks a portion of them. Of about 120,000 clones in the sample, around 94% were seen once. The sample consisted of non-Treg CD4+ T cells sorted from blood. These receptors were collected from a human donor in good health.

Only one count was recorded for this clone. Distinct nucleotide sequences in the sample also encode this CDR3. The V call is TRBV6-1, the J call TRBJ1-2; D is unresolved. The V gene lost 1 base and the J gene lost 3 bases, with 9 bases spanning the gap. The CDR3 has 14 residues. CDR1 MNHNS and CDR2 SASEGT come from the germline V gene. The CDR3, as DNA: TGTGCCAGCAGTGAAGGGCGGGCGGACTATGGCTACACCTTC. Encoded protein: CASSEGRADYGYTF.

This clone was observed once. The gene calls are TRBV5-1 and TRBJ2-7; the D is unclear. The V and J ends lost 4 bases and 1 base respectively, with 18 bases between them. In germline, CDR1 is SGHRS, CDR2 YFSETQ. The CDR3 runs 16 residues. CDR3 region: CASSTRPVPDSYEQYF. CDR3 sequence (DNA): TGCGCCAGCAGCACCCGACCGGTCCCGGATTCCTACGAGCAGTACTTC.

This sequence joins TRBV9 and TRBJ1-3, with a weak D call TRBD1 (6 bases). The CDR3 runs to 15 residues. The V end was cut by 0 bases, the J end by 2 bases, with 9 bases between. Germline V gene lookup returns CDR1 SGDLS and CDR2 YYNGEE. The CDR3 DNA is TGTGCCAGCAGCGTAGGCGCAGGGGCTGGAAACACCATATATTTT. Protein: CASSVGAGAGNTIYF.

This clone was recorded a few times. V is TRBV7-9 and J is TRBJ1-2, with 7 bases that match TRBD1. After removal of 4 bases from V and 3 bases from J, the junction contained 11 bases not matched to a gene. From germline, CDR1 is SEHNR and CDR2 FQNEAQ (reference sequence). The CDR3 length is 16 residues. This CDR3 reads CASSSAATTGDYGYTF. The DNA of the CDR3 is TGTGCCAGCAGCTCCGCGGCTACAACAGGGGACTATGGCTACACCTTC.

The chain has TRBV6-1 and TRBJ1-1; D is unresolved. Trimming took 3 bases from V and 11 from J, leaving 13 bases between them. CDR1 and CDR2 from the germline V gene are MNHNS and SASEGT. CDR3 size: 12 residues. The CDR3 here is CASSEWGVGAFF. CDR3 DNA sequence: TGTGCCAGCAGTGAGTGGGGAGTGGGTGCTTTCTTT.

This chain uses TRBV10-3 with TRBJ1-2, with a possible D match to TRBD1 (5 bases). The length of the CDR3 is 13 residues. The germline CDR1 and CDR2 sequences are ENHRY and SYGVKD. Trimming took 1 base from V and 3 from J, leaving 6 bases between them. The CDR3 region has the DNA TGTGCCATCAGTGAGTTGACAGACTATGGCTACACCTTC. It yields the protein CAISELTDYGYTF.

This clone was seen more than once but under ten times. The chain carries TRBV28 and TRBJ2-7; D unresolved. From germline, CDR1 is MDHEN and CDR2 SYDVKM. V was cut by 1 base and J by 5 bases, with 15 bases left in between. This CDR3 comprises 15 residues. In DNA, the CDR3 is TGTGCCAGCAGTTTATCTAGTAGTTCAGCCCACGAGCAGTACTTC. Translation: CASSLSSSSAHEQYF.

The chain recombines TRBV7-3 with TRBJ1-1; D remains ambiguous. V dropped 2 bases and J dropped 3 bases, with 7 bases sitting between them. CDR3 size: 13 residues. Germline V gene data show CDR1 as SGHTA and CDR2 as FQGTGA. The CDR3 coding sequence is TGTGCCAGCAGCTTATTGTCGGACACTGAAGCTTTCTTT. Its translation: CASSLLSDTEAFF.

The J gene is TRBJ2-1, the V gene TRBV5-5; no firm D call. Germline V lookup: CDR1 SGHKS, CDR2 YYEKEE (reference sequence). V was cut by 5 bases and J by 2 bases, with 14 bases left in between. This CDR3 has 15 residues. The CDR3 DNA sequence: TGTGCCAGCAGGCTGGAGCCTAATCCCTACAATGAGCAGTTCTTC. This gives the protein CASRLEPNPYNEQFF.

The J gene is TRBJ1-4, the V gene TRBV6-1; D is uncertain. Germline CDR1 reads MNHNS; CDR2 reads SASEGT. With 6 bases removed from V and 13 bases from J, the gap between germline ends came to 21 bases. The CDR3 extends over 14 amino acids. The CDR3 bases are TGTGCCAGCAGACCTCGGGTCTCCGTAGAAGGACTGTTTTTT. Protein sequence: CASRPRVSVEGLFF.

The chain combines TRBV6-1 with TRBJ1-1; tentative D call: TRBD1 (6 bases). From germline, CDR1 is MNHNS and CDR2 SASEGT. The CDR3 contains 15 residues. Trimming shortened V by 6 bases and J by 3 bases, and 17 bases separated the two germline ends. The CDR3 spells CASSATWGQDTEAFF. CDR3 nucleotide sequence: TGTGCCAGCAGCGCAACATGGGGACAAGACACTGAAGCTTTCTTT.

The chain combines TRBV6-1 with TRBJ1-5; no clear D. Germline V gives CDR1 MNHNS, CDR2 SASEGT. The CDR3 is 14 residues long. The V and J ends lost 7 bases and 5 bases respectively, with 15 bases between them. The CDR3 is CASILTGGDQPQHF. CDR3 nucleotides: TGTGCCAGCATCTTAACGGGAGGTGATCAGCCCCAGCATTTT.

The chain carries TRBV14 and TRBJ2-6, with D unresolved. The CDR3 is 14 residues long. The V end was cut by 8 bases, the J end by 2 bases, with 10 bases between. Germline V gene sequence: CDR1 SGHDN, CDR2 FVKESK. The CDR3 protein is CASLRSAGANVLTF. DNA for the CDR3: TGTGCCAGCCTCAGGTCGGCTGGGGCCAACGTCCTGACTTTC.

The chain carries TRBV18 and TRBJ2-5; D gene unclear. V was shortened by 0 bases and J by 4 bases, with 9 bases between the two germline ends. This CDR3 region has 14 residues. The V gene's germline CDR1 is KGHSH and CDR2 LQKENI. The CDR3, as DNA: TGTGCCAGCTCACCACCTCCCAACCGAGAGACCCAGTACTTC. This gives the protein CASSPPPNRETQYF. Full variable domain (rest looked up from reference TRBV18 and TRBJ2-5): NAGVMQNPRHLVRRRGQEARLRCSPMKGHSHVYWYRQLPEEGLKFMVYLQKENIIDESGMPKERFSAEFPKEGPSILRIQQVVRGDSAAYFCASSPPPNRETQYFGPGTRLLVL.

CDR3 coding DNA: TGCGCCAGCAGCCAAATAAGTGGCGAGCAGTACTTC. Protein: CASSQISGEQYF. This chain uses TRBV4-1 with TRBJ2-7; D ambiguous. There are 12 residues in the CDR3. Per germline, CDR1 MGHRA and CDR2 YSYEKL. V was pared by 2 bases and J by 6 bases, with 8 bases between.

The chain links TRBV5-1 to TRBJ1-2, with a possible D match to TRBD1 (5 bases). The CDR3 is 13 amino acids. V was clipped by 0 bases and J by 6 bases, with 9 bases between them. CDR1 and CDR2 from the germline V gene are SGHRS and YFSETQ. CDR3 sequence reads: CASSLEAQDGYTF. CDR3 nucleotide sequence: TGCGCCAGCAGCTTGGAGGCACAGGATGGCTACACCTTC. Based on the CDR3 plus reference TRBV5-1 and TRBJ1-2, the full variable domain is KAGVTQTPRYLIKTRGQQVTLSCSPISGHRSVSWYQQTPGQGLQFLFEYFSETQRNKGNFPGRFSGRQFSNSRSEMNVSTLELGDSALYLCASSLEAQDGYTFGSGTRLTVV.

The chain uses TRBV7-3 and TRBJ2-7; D possibly corresponds to TRBD2 (6 bases). This CDR3 spans 16 amino acids. Germline CDR1 reads SGHTA; CDR2 reads FQGTGA. The V and J ends lost 5 bases and 5 bases respectively, with 22 bases between them. In DNA, the CDR3 is TGTGCCAGCAGCCTCTCACCCGGTGGAGGAGGGCACGAGCAGTACTTC. As protein: CASSLSPGGGGHEQYF.

V and J are TRBV19 and TRBJ2-7; no firm D call. Germline-derived CDR1 and CDR2 are LNHDA and SQIVND (reference sequence). The CDR3 length is 13 residues. V was pared by 1 base and J by 2 bases, with 6 bases between. The CDR3 coding sequence is TGTGCCAGTAGTATAGCTGGAACCTACGAGCAGTACTTC. The encoded protein is CASSIAGTYEQYF.